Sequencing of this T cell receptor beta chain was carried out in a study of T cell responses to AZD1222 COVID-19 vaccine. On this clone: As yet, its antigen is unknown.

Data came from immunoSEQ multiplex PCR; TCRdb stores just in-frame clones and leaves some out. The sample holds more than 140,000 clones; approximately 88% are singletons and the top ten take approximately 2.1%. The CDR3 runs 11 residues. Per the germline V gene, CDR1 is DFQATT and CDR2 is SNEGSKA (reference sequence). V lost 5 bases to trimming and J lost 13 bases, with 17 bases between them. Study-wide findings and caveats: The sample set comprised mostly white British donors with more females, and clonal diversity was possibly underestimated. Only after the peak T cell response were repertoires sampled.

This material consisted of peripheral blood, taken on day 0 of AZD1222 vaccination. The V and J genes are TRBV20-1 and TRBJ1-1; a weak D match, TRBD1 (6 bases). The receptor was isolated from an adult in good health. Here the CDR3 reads CSAAQGLRNFF. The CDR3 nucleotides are TGCAGTGCTGCACAGGGACTCCGGAATTTCTTT.